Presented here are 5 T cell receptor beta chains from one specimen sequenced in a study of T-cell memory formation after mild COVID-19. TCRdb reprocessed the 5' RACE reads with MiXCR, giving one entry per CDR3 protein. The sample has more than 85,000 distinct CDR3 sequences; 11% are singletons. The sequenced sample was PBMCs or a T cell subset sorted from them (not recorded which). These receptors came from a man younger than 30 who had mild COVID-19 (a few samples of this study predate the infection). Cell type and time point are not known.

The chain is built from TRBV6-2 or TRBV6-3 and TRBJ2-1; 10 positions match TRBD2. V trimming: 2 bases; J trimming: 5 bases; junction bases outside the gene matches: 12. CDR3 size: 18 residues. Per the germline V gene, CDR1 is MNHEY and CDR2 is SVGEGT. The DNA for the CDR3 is TGTGCCAGCAGTTACGCTTCATCTAGCGGGGGAGATAACAATGAGCAGTTCTTC. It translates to CASSYASSSGGDNNEQFF.

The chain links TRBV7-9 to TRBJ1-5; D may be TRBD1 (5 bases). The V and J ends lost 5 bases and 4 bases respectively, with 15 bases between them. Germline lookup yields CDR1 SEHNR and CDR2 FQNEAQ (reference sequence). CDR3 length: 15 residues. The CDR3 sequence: CASSPGGGNNQPQHF. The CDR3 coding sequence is TGTGCCAGCAGCCCTGGGGGAGGCAATAATCAGCCCCAGCATTTT. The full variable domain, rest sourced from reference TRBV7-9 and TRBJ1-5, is DTGVSQNPRHKITKRGQNVTFRCDPISEHNRLYWYRQTLGQGPEFLTYFQNEAQLEKSRLLSDRFSAERPKGSFSTLEIQRTEQGDSAMYLCASSPGGGNNQPQHFGDGTRLSIL.

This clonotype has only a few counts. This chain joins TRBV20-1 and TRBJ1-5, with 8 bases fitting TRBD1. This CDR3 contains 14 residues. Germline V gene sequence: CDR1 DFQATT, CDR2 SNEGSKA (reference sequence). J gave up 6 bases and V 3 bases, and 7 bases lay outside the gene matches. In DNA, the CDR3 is TGCAGTGCTAGTTCGGGACAGGAGACTCAGCCCCAGCATTTT. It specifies CSASSGQETQPQHF.

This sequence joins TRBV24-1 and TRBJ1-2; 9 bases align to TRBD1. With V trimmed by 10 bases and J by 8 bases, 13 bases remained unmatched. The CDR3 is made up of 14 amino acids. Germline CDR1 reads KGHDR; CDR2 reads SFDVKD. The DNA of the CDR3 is TGTGCCACGGACAGGGGACACCTCCGAGCGGGCTACACCTTC. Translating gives CATDRGHLRAGYTF.

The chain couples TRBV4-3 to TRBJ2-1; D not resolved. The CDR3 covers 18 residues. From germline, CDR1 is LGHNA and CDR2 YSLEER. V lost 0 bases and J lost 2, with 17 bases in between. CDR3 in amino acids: CASSQDIGRVTPYNEQFF. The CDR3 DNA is TGCGCCAGCAGCCAAGATATCGGCCGCGTCACACCCTACAATGAGCAGTTCTTC.